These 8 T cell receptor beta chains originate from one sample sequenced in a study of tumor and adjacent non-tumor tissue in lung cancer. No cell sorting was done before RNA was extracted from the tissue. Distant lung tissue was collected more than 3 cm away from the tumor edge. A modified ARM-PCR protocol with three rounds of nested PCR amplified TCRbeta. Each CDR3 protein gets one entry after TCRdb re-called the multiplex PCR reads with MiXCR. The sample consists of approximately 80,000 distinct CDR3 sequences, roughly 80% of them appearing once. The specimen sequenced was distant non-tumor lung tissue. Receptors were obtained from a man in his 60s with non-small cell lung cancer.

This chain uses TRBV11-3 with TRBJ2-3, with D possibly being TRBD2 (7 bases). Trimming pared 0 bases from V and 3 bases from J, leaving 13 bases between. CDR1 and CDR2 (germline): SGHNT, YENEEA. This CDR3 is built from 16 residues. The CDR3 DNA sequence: TGTGCCAGCAGCTTAGACCCCGGGGGGCGGACAGATACGCAGTATTTT. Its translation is CASSLDPGGRTDTQYF.

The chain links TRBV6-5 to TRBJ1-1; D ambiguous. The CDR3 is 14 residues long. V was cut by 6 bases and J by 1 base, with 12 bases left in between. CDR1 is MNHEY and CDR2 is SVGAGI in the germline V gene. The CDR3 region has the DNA TGTGCCAGCAGAACCTGTAGTAAGAACACTGAAGCTTTCTTT. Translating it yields CASRTCSKNTEAFF.

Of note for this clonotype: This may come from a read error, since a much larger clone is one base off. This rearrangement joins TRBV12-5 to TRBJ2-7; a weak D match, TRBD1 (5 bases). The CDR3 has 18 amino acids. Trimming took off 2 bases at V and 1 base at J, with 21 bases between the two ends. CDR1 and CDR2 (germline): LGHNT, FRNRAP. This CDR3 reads CASGLILRVQDRSYEQYF. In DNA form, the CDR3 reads TGTGCTAGTGGTTTGATACTCAGGGTCCAGGACCGATCCTACGAGCAGTACTTC.

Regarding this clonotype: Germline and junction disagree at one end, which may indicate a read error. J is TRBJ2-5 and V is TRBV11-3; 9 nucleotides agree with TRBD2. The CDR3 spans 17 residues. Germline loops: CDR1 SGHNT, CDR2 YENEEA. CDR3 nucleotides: TGTTCCAGCAGCATAGGGTCCAGCGGGGGGTCCCAGGAGACCCAGTACTTC. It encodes CSSSIGSSGGSQETQYF.

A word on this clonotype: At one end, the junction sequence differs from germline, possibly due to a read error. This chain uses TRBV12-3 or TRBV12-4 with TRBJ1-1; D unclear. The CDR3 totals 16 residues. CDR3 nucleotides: TGTGCCAGCAGTTTGGTAGGATTAGGGATGATCACTGAAGTTTTCTTT. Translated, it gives CASSLVGLGMITEVFF.

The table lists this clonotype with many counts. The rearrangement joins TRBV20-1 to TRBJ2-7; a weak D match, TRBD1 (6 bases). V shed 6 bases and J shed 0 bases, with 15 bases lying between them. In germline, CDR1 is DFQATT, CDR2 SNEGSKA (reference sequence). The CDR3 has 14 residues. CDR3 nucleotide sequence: TGCAGTGCCCAAGGGCCGGACAGCTCCTACGAGCAGTACTTC. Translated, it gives CSAQGPDSSYEQYF.

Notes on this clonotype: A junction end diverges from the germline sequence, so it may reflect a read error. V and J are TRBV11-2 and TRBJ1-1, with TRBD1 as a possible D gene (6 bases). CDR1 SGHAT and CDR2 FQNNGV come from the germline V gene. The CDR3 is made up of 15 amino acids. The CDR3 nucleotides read TGTGTCAGCAGCCATTTCCAGGGGTGGGACACTGAAGCTTTCTTT. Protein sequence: CVSSHFQGWDTEAFF.

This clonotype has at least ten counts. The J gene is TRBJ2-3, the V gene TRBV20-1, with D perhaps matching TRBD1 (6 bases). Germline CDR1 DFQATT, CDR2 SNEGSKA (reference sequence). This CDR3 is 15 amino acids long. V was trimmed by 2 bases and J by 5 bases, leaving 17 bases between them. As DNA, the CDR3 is TGCAGTGCTAGAACCCCGGGACACGGCAAAGATACGCAGTATTTT. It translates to CSARTPGHGKDTQYF.